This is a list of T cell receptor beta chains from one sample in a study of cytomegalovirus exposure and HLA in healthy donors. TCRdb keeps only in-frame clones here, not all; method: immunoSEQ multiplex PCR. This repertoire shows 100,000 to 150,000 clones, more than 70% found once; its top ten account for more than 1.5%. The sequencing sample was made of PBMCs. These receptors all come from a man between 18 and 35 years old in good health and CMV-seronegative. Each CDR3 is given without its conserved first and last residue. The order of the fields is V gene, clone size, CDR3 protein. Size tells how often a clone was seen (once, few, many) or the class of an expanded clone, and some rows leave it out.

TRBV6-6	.	ASSYSTGQGQETQY
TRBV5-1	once	ASSRGLAGNNEQF
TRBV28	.	ASSPGRSEAF
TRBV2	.	ASVVYLSDTQY
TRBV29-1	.	SVGAYDGPGANVLT
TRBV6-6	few	ASSSVRALH
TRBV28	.	ASTDTGFREKLF
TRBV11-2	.	ASSLDIRGFDEQY
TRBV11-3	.	ASSERQGVETQY
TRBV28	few	ASPPGGETSGAYEQY
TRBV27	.	ASSLSYREFSYEQY
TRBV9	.	ASSVNGELF
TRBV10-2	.	ASSVARDSNQPQH
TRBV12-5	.	ASSWSATGELF